One T cell receptor beta chain is described in this entry. The data were taken from a study of blood T cell repertoires in COVID-19. The CDR3 consists of 14 residues. CDR1 is GTSNPN and CDR2 is SVGIG in the germline V gene (reference sequence). V lost 0 bases and J lost 1, with 9 bases in between. Sequencing was performed with immunoSEQ multiplex PCR; in TCRdb, only in-frame clones are kept and a portion is missing. The sample has 150,000 to 200,000 clones; 75% to 85% are singletons. The chain carries TRBV30 and TRBJ1-1, with a possible D match to TRBD1 (5 bases). Sequenced material: PBMCs or T cells enriched from blood (not recorded which). This receptor was taken from a man in his forties or fifties who had recovered from COVID-19. CDR3: CAWSVGRENTEAFF. For the CDR3, the DNA is TGTGCCTGGAGTGTGGGCAGGGAGAACACTGAAGCTTTCTTT.